This TCR beta chain was sequenced in a study of T cell responses to AZD1222 COVID-19 vaccine. Germline lookup yields CDR1 MNHEY and CDR2 SVGAGI. The CDR3 is 13 amino acids. Trimming shortened V by 1 base and J by 8 bases, and 8 bases separated the two germline ends. Here immunoSEQ multiplex PCR was the method, and the copy in TCRdb shows in-frame clones only, minus some. The data show roughly 160,000 clones, about 90% seen once. Material: peripheral blood, obtained on day 0 of AZD1222 vaccination. This clonotype was sampled from an adult in good health. The J gene is TRBJ2-2, the V gene TRBV6-5, with unresolved D. The CDR3 sequence is CASSYFGVGELFF. The DNA of the CDR3 is TGTGCCAGCAGTTACTTTGGGGTTGGGGAGCTGTTTTTT.